Below are 10 T cell receptor beta chains sequenced from a single sample in a study of blood T cell repertoires in COVID-19. Repertoires were generated with immunoSEQ multiplex PCR, while TCRdb's copy carries only in-frame clones and drops some. The sample lists over 300,000 clones; 85% to 90% were seen once. Material: peripheral blood. All receptors come from a man aged 18 to 30 with active or convalescent COVID-19.

The chain links TRBV12-3 or TRBV12-4 to TRBJ1-4, with 8 bases lining up with TRBD1. The CDR3 has 13 amino acids. After removal of 4 bases from V and 8 bases from J, the junction contained 3 bases not matched to a gene. CDR3 region: CASSWGQDEKLFF. DNA of the CDR3: TGTGCCAGCAGTTGGGGACAGGACGAAAAACTGTTTTTT.

J is TRBJ1-5 and V is TRBV10-3; TRBD1 matches at 8 bases. The germline V gene has CDR1 ENHRY and CDR2 SYGVKD. V lost 2 bases, J lost 6 bases, and 0 bases stayed unmatched. There are 13 residues in the CDR3. The CDR3 DNA reads TGTGCCATCAGTGAGACAGGGGGTCAGCCCCAGCATTTT. This encodes CAISETGGQPQHF.

This clone appeared a single time. The chain employs TRBV19 and TRBJ1-5; D uncertain. Deletions cut 3 bases from V and 0 bases from J, with 9 bases between. Germline V gene lookup returns CDR1 LNHDA and CDR2 SQIVND (reference sequence). The CDR3 loop spans 15 amino acids. The CDR3 sequence is CASSIEGNSNQPQHF. The CDR3 DNA is TGTGCCAGTAGTATCGAGGGAAATAGCAATCAGCCCCAGCATTTT. Filled out from reference TRBV19 and TRBJ1-5, the complete variable domain reads DGGITQSPKYLFRKEGQNVTLSCEQNLNHDAMYWYRQDPGQGLRLIYYSQIVNDFQKGDIAEGYSVSREKKESFPLTVTSAQKNPTAFYLCASSIEGNSNQPQHFGDGTRLSIL.

The chain has TRBV28 and TRBJ2-7; tentative D call: TRBD1 (6 bases). This CDR3 region has 15 residues. Germline V gene data show CDR1 as MDHEN and CDR2 as SYDVKM. The ends were cut back, 6 bases at V and 6 bases at J, with 21 bases in the middle. CDR3 in amino acids: CASSPRQAVWAEQYF. The CDR3, as DNA: TGTGCCAGCAGCCCCCGACAGGCGGTGTGGGCCGAGCAGTACTTC.

The CDR3 is CASSYSGQGIGSTIYF. In DNA, the CDR3 is TGTGCCAGCAGTTACTCTGGACAGGGAATAGGATCGACCATATATTTT. The chain employs TRBV6-5 and TRBJ1-3; TRBD1 matches 8 bases. The V gene end was trimmed by 0 bases and the J gene end by 10 bases; junction bases not matched to a gene: 11. The CDR3 covers 16 residues. From germline, CDR1 is MNHEY and CDR2 SVGAGI.

The CDR3 region has the DNA TGTGCCAGCAGTGATACTAGCACCAAGGGGTATTTT. Translating it yields CASSDTSTKGYF. The chain has TRBV6-1 and TRBJ2-3; D may be TRBD2 (6 bases). CDR3 length: 12 residues. Germline V gene data show CDR1 as MNHNS and CDR2 as SASEGT. V gave up 3 bases and J gave up 14 bases, with 15 bases separating them.

The gene calls are TRBV14 and TRBJ1-5; D is uncertain. In germline, CDR1 is SGHDN, CDR2 FVKESK. This CDR3 has 18 residues. V was shortened by 3 bases and J by 0 bases, with 18 bases between the two germline ends. This CDR3 is CASSHPRAYIYSNQPQHF. CDR3 in DNA: TGTGCCAGCAGCCACCCCCGAGCGTATATTTATAGCAATCAGCCCCAGCATTTT.

This sequence joins TRBV24-1 and TRBJ1-1; maybe TRBD1 (5 bases). The CDR3 is 13 amino acids. Germline V gives CDR1 KGHDR, CDR2 SFDVKD. Trimming took 8 bases from V and 5 from J, leaving 14 bases between them. The CDR3 bases are TGTGCCACCACCTCGTGGAAGGGGACTGAAGCTTTCTTT. This codes for CATTSWKGTEAFF.

The V call is TRBV15, the J call TRBJ1-2, with 7 positions matching TRBD1. This CDR3 comprises 13 residues. Germline-derived CDR1 and CDR2 are LNHNV and YYDKDF (reference sequence). V was clipped by 6 bases and J by 0 bases; unmatched bases: 1. The CDR3: CATRGTANYGYTF. The DNA for the CDR3 is TGTGCCACCAGAGGGACAGCTAACTATGGCTACACCTTC.

The chain couples TRBV15 to TRBJ2-6; D not certain. CDR3 size: 15 residues. The V end was cut by 0 bases, the J end by 0 bases, with 3 bases between. From germline, CDR1 is LNHNV and CDR2 YYDKDF (reference sequence). The CDR3 protein is CATSRDRSGANVLTF. CDR3 sequence (DNA): TGTGCCACCAGCAGAGATCGCTCTGGGGCCAACGTCCTGACTTTC.